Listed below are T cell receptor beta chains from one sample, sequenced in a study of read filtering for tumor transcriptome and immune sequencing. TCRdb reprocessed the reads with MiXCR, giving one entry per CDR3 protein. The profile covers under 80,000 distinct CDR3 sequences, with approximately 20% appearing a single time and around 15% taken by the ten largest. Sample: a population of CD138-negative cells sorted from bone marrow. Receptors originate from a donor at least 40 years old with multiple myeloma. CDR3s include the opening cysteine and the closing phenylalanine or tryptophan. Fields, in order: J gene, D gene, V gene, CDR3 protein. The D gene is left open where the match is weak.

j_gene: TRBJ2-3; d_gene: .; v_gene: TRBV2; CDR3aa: CASSEDGSTDTQYF
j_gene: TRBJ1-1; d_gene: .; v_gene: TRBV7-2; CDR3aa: CASSLGSANTEASF
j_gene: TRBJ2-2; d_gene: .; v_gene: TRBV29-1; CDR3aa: CSVAGEHTEELFF
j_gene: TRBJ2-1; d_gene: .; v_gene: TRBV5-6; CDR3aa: CASSRSGVGNNEQFF
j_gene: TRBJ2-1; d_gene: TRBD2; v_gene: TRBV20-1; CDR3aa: CSARDPRTSGSVNEQFF
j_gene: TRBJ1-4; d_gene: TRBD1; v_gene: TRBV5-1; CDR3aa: CASSYTTGDEKLFF
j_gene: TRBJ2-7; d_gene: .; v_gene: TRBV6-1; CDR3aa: CASSGRTWTEQYF
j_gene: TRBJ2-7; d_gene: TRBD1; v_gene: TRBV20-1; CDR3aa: CSARPPGQVYEQYF
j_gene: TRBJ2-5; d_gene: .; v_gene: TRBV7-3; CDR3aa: CASSSGHSETQYF
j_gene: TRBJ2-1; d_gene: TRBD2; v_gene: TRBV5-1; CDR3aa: CASSFQARGREGLDEQFF